Each of the 28 T cell receptor beta chains below was sequenced from the same sample in a study of shared clonotypes between healthy human individuals. Generated by immunoSEQ multiplex PCR, the TCRdb table keeps only in-frame clones and is missing some. The sample gives about 700,000 clones, around 72% of which show up once; 1.5% to 2% is in the top ten. The material sequenced was memory CD4+ T cells sorted from blood. The sample's subset: CD45RA-negative fraction. The receptor set was obtained from a woman under 40 in good health.

This clone has only one observation. V and J are TRBV1 and TRBJ2-1; no check of the table's D call, TRBD2, against the DNA was made. TRBV1 counts as a pseudogene. CDR3 length: 14 residues. The CDR3 region has the DNA TGCACCAGCGGCCGCCAGCGGGGGGCTAGTGAGCAGTTCTTC. Protein: CTSGRQRGASEQFF.

CDR3 residues: CASTRQGVDEQFF. The CDR3 DNA reads TGCGCCAGCACTAGACAGGGGGTCGATGAGCAGTTCTTC. J is TRBJ2-1 and V is TRBV10-2; 9 positions match TRBD1. The V segment lost 7 bases and the J segment 8 bases; nucleotides outside the gene matches: 6. This CDR3 has 13 amino acids. CDR1 WSHSY and CDR2 SAAADI come from the germline V gene.

The V call is TRBV10-3, the J call TRBJ2-1; possible D gene TRBD2, 5 bases. Germline assignment: CDR1 ENHRY and CDR2 SYGVKD. The CDR3 has 15 amino acids. V dropped 6 bases and J dropped 1 base, with 13 bases sitting between them. The CDR3 is CAIRPADWSYNEQFF. As DNA, the CDR3 is TGTGCCATCAGACCAGCGGATTGGTCCTACAATGAGCAGTTCTTC.

Concerning this clone: The same CDR3 also results from other DNA sequences found in this sample. V is TRBV2 and J is TRBJ1-1; D gene uncertain. V lost 4 bases and J lost 1, with 7 bases in between. The CDR3 sequence is 13 residues long. From germline, CDR1 is SNHLY and CDR2 FYNNEI. CDR3: CASSGVGNTEAFF. CDR3 nucleotides: TGTGCCAGCAGTGGAGTGGGGAACACTGAAGCTTTCTTT.

The chain employs TRBV25-1 and TRBJ2-5; the match to TRBD1 covers 7 bases. CDR1 MGHDK and CDR2 SYGVNS come from the germline V gene. The V segment lost 6 bases and the J segment 2 bases; nucleotides outside the gene matches: 12. The CDR3 sequence is 16 residues long. The CDR3 sequence is CASSQSYGTVQETQYF. CDR3 nucleotide sequence: TGTGCCAGCAGCCAATCTTATGGGACAGTACAAGAGACCCAGTACTTC.

The chain joins TRBV2 to TRBJ1-5; 10 nucleotides line up with TRBD1. Germline values: CDR1 SNHLY, CDR2 FYNNEI. With V trimmed by 6 bases and J by 5 bases, 4 bases remained unmatched. CDR3 length: 14 residues. The CDR3: CASSKDRGHQPQHF. The DNA of the CDR3 is TGTGCCAGCAGCAAAGACAGGGGGCATCAGCCCCAGCATTTT.

This clone was seen a few times. This likely traces to a read error, being one base from a far larger clone. The rearrangement links TRBV11-3 to TRBJ1-4, with 9 bases matching TRBD1. Germline V gene sequence: CDR1 SGHNT, CDR2 YENEEA. The CDR3 loop spans 14 amino acids. V shed 5 bases and J 8 bases; nucleotides not matched to a gene: 6. The chain's CDR3 is CASSRGQGNEKLFF. The CDR3 DNA follows: TGTGCCAGCAGCCGAGGACAGGGGAACGAAAAACTGTTTTTT.

The chain recombines TRBV5-1 with TRBJ2-4, with 9 bases identical to TRBD2. Per the germline V gene, CDR1 is SGHRS and CDR2 is YFSETQ. The CDR3 runs to 17 residues. The CDR3 region has the DNA TGCGCTCCGCAGGGGAGGGCGGGAGGGCAGCGCAAAAACATTCAGTACTTC. Translated: CAPQGRAGGQRKNIQYF.

The chain is built from TRBV5-4 and TRBJ2-5; TRBD2 matches at 13 bases. The germline V gene has CDR1 SGHNT and CDR2 YYREEE (reference sequence). V was pared by 4 bases and J by 2 bases, with 5 bases of the junction left unmatched. This CDR3 contains 16 residues. CDR3 region: CASSPRLAGGQETQYF. The CDR3 region has the DNA TGTGCCAGCAGCCCACGACTAGCGGGAGGACAAGAGACCCAGTACTTC. Complete variable domain (other parts from reference TRBV5-4 and TRBJ2-5): ETGVTQSPTHLIKTRGQQVTLRCSSQSGHNTVSWYQQALGQGPQFIFQYYREEENGRGNFPPRFSGLQFPNYSSELNVNALELDDSALYLCASSPRLAGGQETQYFGPGTRLLVL.

The V and J genes are TRBV7-8 and TRBJ2-1; D is perhaps TRBD1 (7 bases). The CDR3 has 15 residues. Germline CDR1 SGHVS, CDR2 FQNEAQ. V was shortened by 5 bases and J by 7 bases, with 18 bases between the two germline ends. CDR3: CASSLRGAPGNEQFF. DNA of the CDR3: TGTGCCAGCAGCCTCAGGGGGGCGCCGGGAAATGAGCAGTTCTTC.

The chain uses TRBV7-6 and TRBJ2-3, with D hard to call. CDR3 size: 14 residues. With 6 bases removed from V and 3 bases from J, the gap between germline ends came to 13 bases. Germline V gene sequence: CDR1 SGHVS, CDR2 FNYEAQ. The CDR3 sequence: CASSFLTGTDTQYF. CDR3 nucleotides: TGTGCCAGCAGTTTTCTTACTGGGACAGATACGCAGTATTTT.

CDR3 residues: CASSLRRWGNTEAFF. In nucleotides, the CDR3 is TGCGCCAGCAGCTTGCGTCGGTGGGGGAACACTGAAGCTTTCTTT. The gene calls are TRBV5-1 and TRBJ1-1; D call uncertain. Germline V gene sequence: CDR1 SGHRS, CDR2 YFSETQ. Trimming removed 1 base from V and 1 base from J, with 11 bases in between. CDR3 length: 15 amino acids. The variable domain in full, completed from reference TRBV5-1 and TRBJ1-1, reads KAGVTQTPRYLIKTRGQQVTLSCSPISGHRSVSWYQQTPGQGLQFLFEYFSETQRNKGNFPGRFSGRQFSNSRSEMNVSTLELGDSALYLCASSLRRWGNTEAFFGQGTRLTVV.

The rearrangement links TRBV9 to TRBJ1-1; 8 bases match TRBD1. With V trimmed by 4 bases and J by 8 bases, 4 bases remained unmatched. The CDR3 consists of 12 residues. Looked up from germline, CDR1 is SGDLS and CDR2 is YYNGEE. In DNA form, the CDR3 reads TGTGCCAGCAGCCCAGGGGACAGGGAAGCTTTCTTT. Amino acid sequence: CASSPGDREAFF. Combining the CDR3 with reference TRBV9 and TRBJ1-1 gives the whole variable domain DSGVTQTPKHLITATGQRVTLRCSPRSGDLSVYWYQQSLDQGLQFLIQYYNGEERAKGNILERFSAQQFPDLHSELNLSSLELGDSALYFCASSPGDREAFFGQGTRLTVV.

J is TRBJ2-1 and V is TRBV6-1, with 11 nucleotides matching TRBD2. V shed 4 bases, J shed 10 bases, and the junction held 12 bases outside the gene matches. There are 16 residues in the CDR3. Germline lookup yields CDR1 MNHNS and CDR2 SASEGT. The CDR3 DNA is TGTGCCAGCAGTGGGGGTTTACTAGCGGGGGACGAGGAGCAGTTCTTC. Translating it yields CASSGGLLAGDEEQFF.

In its sample, this clone was seen many times. Other DNA sequences within the sample encode an identical CDR3. The chain joins TRBV20-1 to TRBJ1-1; 8 bases align to TRBD1. V lost 6 bases to trimming and J lost 3 bases; unmatched junction nucleotides: 0. The CDR3 loop spans 11 amino acids. Looked up from germline, CDR1 is DFQATT and CDR2 is SNEGSKA (reference sequence). This CDR3 is CSADRDTEAFF. The CDR3 nucleotides read TGCAGTGCGGACAGGGACACTGAAGCTTTCTTT.

V is TRBV6-1 and J is TRBJ1-1; tentative D call: TRBD1 (6 bases). Per germline, CDR1 MNHNS and CDR2 SASEGT. The CDR3 has 15 amino acids. The V end was cut by 7 bases, the J end by 5 bases, with 20 bases between. The CDR3 loop reads CASKFTGTLGTEAFF. For the CDR3, the DNA is TGTGCCAGCAAATTCACCGGGACACTGGGGACTGAAGCTTTCTTT.

The chain links TRBV6-5 to TRBJ2-1; D gene uncertain. Per the germline V gene, CDR1 is MNHEY and CDR2 is SVGAGI. The CDR3 contains 15 residues. The V and J ends lost 0 bases and 2 bases respectively, with 8 bases between them. CDR3 in DNA: TGTGCCAGCAGTTACTCAGGGTGGGCCTACAATGAGCAGTTCTTC. The encoded protein is CASSYSGWAYNEQFF.

The V and J genes are TRBV6-6 and TRBJ1-2; TRBD1 might be the D (5 bases). From germline, CDR1 is MNHNY and CDR2 SVGAGI (reference sequence). CDR3 length: 13 residues. Trimming shortened V by 4 bases and J by 3 bases, and 9 bases separated the two germline ends. DNA of the CDR3: TGTGCCAGCAGTTTGGGGCAGGACTATGGCTACACCTTC. Its translation: CASSLGQDYGYTF.

This sequence joins TRBV5-1 and TRBJ1-2; D might be TRBD1 (5 bases). The germline V gene encodes CDR1 SGHRS and CDR2 YFSETQ. The CDR3 is 15 residues long. Trimming shortened V by 3 bases and J by 1 base, and 13 bases separated the two germline ends. The DNA for the CDR3 is TGCGCCAGCAGCTCCGGACAAAACTTTAACTATGGCTACACCTTC. It translates to CASSSGQNFNYGYTF.

The gene calls are TRBV5-1 and TRBJ2-7; 8 bases map to TRBD2. This CDR3 region has 15 residues. V was pared by 4 bases and J by 1 base, with 7 bases of the junction left unmatched. Germline values: CDR1 SGHRS, CDR2 YFSETQ. CDR3 sequence reads: CASSTSSGSSYEQYF. The CDR3, as DNA: TGCGCCAGCAGCACTTCTAGCGGGTCATCCTACGAGCAGTACTTC.

The chain has TRBV19 and TRBJ1-4; 7 positions agree with TRBD1. CDR3 length: 14 amino acids. V trimming: 4 bases; J trimming: 10 bases; junction bases outside the gene matches: 9. Germline values: CDR1 LNHDA, CDR2 SQIVND (reference sequence). This chain's CDR3 is CASSTSRQGLKLFF. The CDR3 DNA reads as TGTGCCAGTAGTACCTCAAGACAGGGATTAAAACTGTTTTTT. The full variable domain, rest sourced from reference TRBV19 and TRBJ1-4, is DGGITQSPKYLFRKEGQNVTLSCEQNLNHDAMYWYRQDPGQGLRLIYYSQIVNDFQKGDIAEGYSVSREKKESFPLTVTSAQKNPTAFYLCASSTSRQGLKLFFGSGTQLSVL.

This clone has a handful of counts. V and J are TRBV18 and TRBJ2-7; no definite D call. V lost 5 bases and J 0 bases, leaving 14 bases between the germline ends. Germline V CDR1 and CDR2: KGHSH, LQKENI. The CDR3 has 15 amino acids. The CDR3 protein is CASSGDGWSSYEQYF. In nucleotides, the CDR3 is TGTGCCAGCTCAGGGGATGGGTGGAGCTCCTACGAGCAGTACTTC.

At least ten counts were recorded for this clone. The chain has TRBV27 and TRBJ1-4; D gene unclear. Germline CDR1 and CDR2: MNHEY and SMNVEV (reference sequence). The CDR3 covers 14 residues. The V gene lost 4 bases and the J gene lost 1 base, with 7 bases spanning the gap. CDR3 bases: TGTGCCAGCAGTTCGCGCCGAACTAATGAAAAACTGTTTTTT. Translated, it gives CASSSRRTNEKLFF.

The chain recombines TRBV19 with TRBJ1-1, with D possibly being TRBD1 (6 bases). Germline V lookup: CDR1 LNHDA, CDR2 SQIVND (reference sequence). This CDR3 is 16 amino acids long. Trimming stripped 4 bases from V and 0 bases from J, with 15 bases between. The chain's CDR3 is CASSTPGHSMNTEAFF. In DNA, the CDR3 is TGTGCCAGTAGTACACCGGGACACTCCATGAACACTGAAGCTTTCTTT.

V and J are TRBV11-2 and TRBJ2-3, with no clear D. The CDR3 spans 12 residues. The germline CDR1 and CDR2 sequences are SGHAT and FQNNGV. Trimming shortened V by 4 bases and J by 3 bases, and 5 bases separated the two germline ends. CDR3 bases: TGTGCCAGCAGCTATAGTACAGATACGCAGTATTTT. Its translation is CASSYSTDTQYF.

The chain recombines TRBV19 with TRBJ1-1; possibly TRBD1 for D (5 bases). Germline CDR1 reads LNHDA; CDR2 reads SQIVND (reference sequence). V dropped 6 bases and J dropped 1 base, with 18 bases sitting between them. The CDR3 length is 16 residues. DNA of the CDR3: TGTGCCAGTAGGGTTCGGCAGGGAGAGGCGAACACTGAAGCTTTCTTT. Its translation: CASRVRQGEANTEAFF.

On this clone: An end of the junction differs from the germline gene, which may be a read error. The V and J genes are TRBV7-8 and TRBJ2-2; D is ambiguous. Germline V gene data show CDR1 as SGHVS and CDR2 as FQNEAQ. The CDR3 runs to 16 residues. Here the CDR3 DNA reads TGTGCCAGCAGCACCGACACAGCATTGAACGCCGGGGAGCTGTTTTTT. Its translation: CASSTDTALNAGELFF.

J is TRBJ1-4 and V is TRBV7-8; D is possibly TRBD1 (5 bases). The CDR3 is 15 amino acids. The germline gives CDR1 SGHVS, CDR2 FQNEAQ. The ends were cut back, 5 bases at V and 7 bases at J, with 17 bases in the middle. The CDR3 loop is CASSTARVVTEKLFF. As DNA, the CDR3 is TGTGCCAGCAGCACGGCCAGGGTGGTGACTGAAAAACTGTTTTTT.